This T cell receptor beta chain was sequenced for a study of cytomegalovirus exposure and HLA in healthy donors. Clones were read by immunoSEQ multiplex PCR, and TCRdb kept only the in-frame ones, dropping some. Among approximately 99,000 clones listed, 95% were seen once. Deletions cut 5 bases from V and 6 bases from J, with 22 bases between. Per the germline V gene, CDR1 is SEHNR and CDR2 is FQNEAQ (reference sequence). CDR3 length: 16 residues. In the case of this clone: Its antigen is not known.

Study results and caveats: In vitro checks showed that a few CMV-associated chains really do target CMV antigens. In the 130 or so validation repertoires, a later analysis found that first-cohort TCR clusters tended to co-occur. Most TCR sequences were rare, but some public TCRs occurred in many donors.

Sample: PBMCs. V and J are TRBV7-9 and TRBJ1-1; D may be TRBD1 (5 bases). This TCR was sampled from a woman between 18 and 30 years old in good health and CMV-seronegative. The DNA for the CDR3 is TGTGCCAGCAGCCACACATCCCCGGGCAGGGTGGCTGAAGCTTTCTTT. Residues: CASSHTSPGRVAEAFF.